This T cell receptor (beta chain) emerged from a study of T cells after yellow fever vaccination (dated by TCRdb to about 2019). The study in broad terms: The SMART-Seq v4 Ultra Low Input RNA kit was used to prepare libraries from fractions with low cell numbers. To follow T-cell clones before and after primary and booster YFV17D yellow fever vaccination, bulk TCR alpha and beta repertoires were sequenced over time. Two healthy male donors, one aged 18 to 30 and one aged 30 to 40 years, made up the cohort. Blood was drawn at multiple timepoints before and after primary and secondary immunization, with bulk PBMC replicates and cell subsets isolated.

This clonotype was seen at least ten times. Its antigen is not yet known. No quality values exist for individual bases; no much larger clone is one base distant. Measured from the cysteine to the phenylalanine, the CDR3 is 16 residues long. Only the CDR3 part of the read is kept: 48 bases, read in frame from the first base. The germline V and J ends show losses of 5 bases and 0 bases respectively, and no gene match explains 6 bases of the junction. From a lookup of the germline V gene, CDR1 and CDR2 are SGHTA and FQGNSA. Findings and caveats that apply to the study as a whole: Because abundant contaminating clonotypes from the bulk population could be contained in FACS-sorted repertoires, computational filtering was required. A small fraction of clonotypes showed up in both the CD4 and CD8 compartments, probably as a result of convergent recombination. Compared with the primary T-cell response, the secondary T-cell response was weaker but faster, peaking on day 5 rather than day 15. After the booster, most clones that had expanded after primary vaccination were detected again (around 96% of CD4 and around 88% of CD8), suggesting broad maintenance of memory. Because the study included only a couple of donors, the extent to which the findings can be generalized is limited.

The sample's treatment or condition, from its label and the paper: live attenuated yellow fever vaccine strain. A standard Ficoll-Paque protocol was used to isolate PBMCs from peripheral blood. Dynabeads CD4 and CD8 positive selection kits were used to isolate CD4 and CD8 T-cell fractions. TriZol was used to extract RNA from bulk PBMCs, CD4 and CD8 fractions, and dextramer-positive and dextramer-negative fractions. TCR cDNA was synthesized by 5'RACE template switching, which introduced a universal primer site and unique molecular identifiers. Priming for cDNA synthesis came from both the TCR alpha and TCR beta constant segments. Library amplification involved two PCR steps, and the second step added sample barcodes and sequencing adapters. Sequencing of libraries was done on Illumina HiSeq 2500 (2x100 bp) or NovaSeq (2x150 bp). Turning to the authors' computational methods: MIGEC handled demultiplexing of reads and collapsing into UMI consensus sequences, while MiXCR performed V(D)J alignment. Vaccine-responding clonotypes were identified with edgeR using replicate PBMC samples, with FDR below 0.01 and a log2 fold change above 5 up to day 15 being required. Each bulk clonotype was labeled CD4 or CD8 based on which sequenced repertoire, CD4 or CD8, contained the clonotype at higher abundance. TCRdb reran the public reads through fastp at Q25 and MiXCR, keeping productive beta chains. Each entry is one CDR3 protein sequence, shown with its most common DNA and genes. These V and J calls are TCRdb output, not the study's own analysis. The sample records tens of thousands of distinct CDR3 sequences, around 5% of which are singletons. The leading ten clones occupy roughly 41% of the sample.

The source is a man under 40 who received the YFV17D yellow fever vaccine. The sequence is built from TRBV7-2 and TRBJ2-1, with 8 junctional bases fitting TRBD2. The specimen was CD8+ T cells sorted from PBMCs, collected 10 days after the yellow fever booster vaccination. The CDR3 loop reads CASSLSGTSSYNEQFF. The bases read TGTGCCAGCAGCCTATCCGGGACTAGCTCCTACAATGAGCAGTTCTTC. With the portions outside the CDR3 filled from the reference TRBV7-2 and TRBJ2-1 genes, the complete variable region becomes GAGVSQSPSNKVTEKGKDVELRCDPISGHTALYWYRQSLGQGLEFLIYFQGNSAPDKSGLPSDRFSAERTGGSVSTLTIQRTQQEDSAVYLCASSLSGTSSYNEQFFGPGTRLTVL.